Listed below are T cell receptor beta chains from one sample, sequenced in a study of T cell responses to AZD1222 COVID-19 vaccine. The table came from immunoSEQ multiplex PCR; TCRdb's copy has only in-frame clones and leaves some out. The repertoire holds about 120,000 clones, with roughly 93% as singletons. The source material was peripheral blood, sampled on day 0 of AZD1222 vaccination. All receptors derive from an adult in good health. CDR3s include the opening cysteine and the closing phenylalanine or tryptophan. The order of the fields is D gene, V gene, J gene, clone size, CDR3 protein, CDR3 DNA. D genes are given only for firm matches. Size is stated for part of the rows, as once, few or many counts, or as a class when the clone is expanded.

>NA|TRBV29-1|TRBJ1-2|NA
CSVDDEEQGYGYTF
TGCAGCGTTGACGACGAGGAGCAGGGCTATGGCTACACCTTC
>NA|TRBV27|TRBJ1-5|once
CASSPRGGKVQPQHF
TGTGCCAGCAGTCCCCGTGGGGGGAAGGTTCAGCCCCAGCATTTT
>NA|TRBV2|TRBJ1-5|NA
CASNPERGNQPQHF
TGTGCCAGCAACCCCGAGAGGGGAAATCAGCCCCAGCATTTT
>NA|TRBV4-2|TRBJ2-1|NA
CASSQGYGPHEQFF
TGTGCCAGCAGCCAAGGATACGGGCCGCATGAGCAGTTCTTC
>NA|TRBV4-1|TRBJ1-4|NA
CASSLPGSKNEKLFF
TGCGCCAGCAGCCTCCCGGGCAGTAAGAATGAAAAACTGTTTTTT
>TRBD1|TRBV3-1/TRBV3-2|TRBJ1-2|NA
CASSRDSSYGYTF
TGTGCCAGCAGCCGGGACAGCTCCTATGGCTACACCTTC
>NA|TRBV4-1|TRBJ2-1|once
CASSQMGGRGEQFF
TGCGCCAGCAGCCAAATGGGGGGGCGAGGGGAGCAGTTCTTC
>TRBD1|TRBV5-1|TRBJ2-7|few
CASSIGTGPTYEQYF
TGCGCCAGCAGCATCGGGACAGGGCCCACCTACGAGCAGTACTTC
>NA|TRBV6-4|TRBJ2-3|few
CASSDLGQRSTDTQYF
TGTGCCAGCAGTGACTTGGGGCAAAGGAGCACAGATACGCAGTATTTT
>TRBD1|TRBV28|TRBJ1-5|NA
CASSLLTGGLQPQHF
TGTGCCAGCAGTTTACTAACAGGGGGCCTTCAGCCCCAGCATTTT
>TRBD1|TRBV5-4|TRBJ1-4|few
CASSADRGTNEKLFF
TGTGCCAGCAGCGCTGACAGGGGCACTAATGAAAAACTGTTTTTT
>NA|TRBV5-5|TRBJ2-7|NA
CASRSNYEQYF
TGTGCCAGCCGCTCGAATTACGAGCAGTACTTC
>NA|TRBV6-1|TRBJ1-2|NA
CASSETVYGYTF
TGTGCCAGCAGTGAAACGGTCTATGGCTACACCTTC
>TRBD2|TRBV4-2|TRBJ2-2|NA
CASSQESGLAGVGATGELFF
TGTGCCAGCAGCCAAGAATCGGGACTAGCGGGAGTCGGGGCCACCGGGGAGCTGTTTTTT
>NA|TRBV28|TRBJ1-1|NA
CATRGGTEAFF
TGTGCCACCCGGGGGGGCACTGAAGCTTTCTTT
>NA|TRBV7-9|TRBJ2-7|NA
CASSAGIYEQYF
TGTGCCAGCAGCGCGGGCATCTACGAGCAGTACTTC
>NA|TRBV28|TRBJ1-2|NA
CASRPKAGQISSYGYTF
TGTGCCAGCAGACCAAAGGCCGGACAGATAAGTTCCTATGGCTACACCTTC
>NA|TRBV24-1|TRBJ2-1|NA
CATSDLAGNEQFF
TGTGCCACCAGTGATTTGGCGGGGAATGAGCAGTTCTTC
>TRBD1|TRBV3-1/TRBV3-2|TRBJ1-2|NA
CASSPYTGDGGYGYTF
TGTGCCAGCAGCCCCTATACAGGGGACGGGGGCTATGGCTACACCTTC
>NA|TRBV3-1/TRBV3-2|TRBJ2-6|NA
CASSSGRGGRANVLTF
TGTGCCAGCAGCTCCGGACGGGGCGGGCGGGCCAACGTCCTGACTTTC
>NA|TRBV7-8|TRBJ1-1|once
CASSFRQRGLVTEAFF
TGTGCCAGCAGCTTCAGACAGAGAGGTTTAGTCACTGAAGCTTTCTTT
>TRBD1|TRBV5-1|TRBJ1-4|NA
CASSLFTGTGDEKLFF
TGCGCCAGCAGCTTATTTACCGGGACAGGCGACGAAAAACTGTTTTTT
>TRBD1|TRBV24-1|TRBJ1-1|NA
CATSDAGTGRTEAFF
TGTGCCACCAGTGACGCCGGGACAGGTAGGACTGAAGCTTTCTTT
>TRBD1|TRBV28|TRBJ1-2|NA
CASSLQGDVGGYTF
TGTGCCAGCAGTTTACAGGGGGACGTTGGAGGCTACACCTTC